These 12 T cell receptor beta chains were all obtained from the same sample, sequenced in a study of beta chain features in type 1 diabetes (dated by TCRdb to the late 2010s). Library creation used the immunoSEQ multiplex PCR assay. The entire isolated RNA was reverse transcribed using the High Capacity cDNA Reverse Transcription Kit, and thus expressed TCRB transcripts were sequenced. Imported from immuneACCESS, the table was reduced by TCRdb to in-frame sequences with V and J called. These copies leave out some clones; in studies compared against another copy, an unresolved V gene accounts for under half, and the cause of the remainder is not known. Counted in this sample were more than 85,000 clones; 40% of them appeared once. Together, the top ten hold 0.065% of the sample. Sequenced sample: stem cell memory CD4+ T cells from blood. The sample's cell subset or site label, decoded: stem cell-like memory CD4+ T cells. All receptors derive from a woman younger than 30 in good health.

The V gene is TRBV7-2, the J gene TRBJ2-3, with TRBD2 matching over 10 bases. V trimming: 5 bases; J trimming: 4 bases; junction bases outside the gene matches: 18. This CDR3 comprises 19 residues. Germline V lookup: CDR1 SGHTA, CDR2 FQGNSA. CDR3 amino acids: CASSRLPKPLAGDPDTQYF. The CDR3 region has the DNA TGTGCCAGCAGCCGCTTGCCCAAACCTCTAGCGGGAGACCCAGATACGCAGTATTTT.

The V and J genes are TRBV23-1 and TRBJ1-5, with a tentative D call TRBD1 (6 bases). TRBV23-1 is recorded as an ORF, its role being uncertain. Trimming cost V 9 bases and J 7 bases, with 19 bases left between them. The CDR3 runs to 14 residues. CDR3 sequence reads: CARSRDWGGQPQHF. The CDR3 DNA sequence: TGCGCCAGGTCGAGGGACTGGGGGGGCCAGCCCCAGCATTTT.

The chain joins TRBV7-9 to TRBJ1-1, with 10 bases identical to TRBD1. Germline V gene sequence: CDR1 SEHNR, CDR2 FQNEAQ (reference sequence). The CDR3 contains 14 residues. Trimming took 5 bases from V and 5 from J; bases not matched to a gene: 5. CDR3 protein: CASSPDRGRTEAFF. The DNA of the CDR3 is TGTGCCAGCAGCCCCGACAGGGGGCGGACTGAAGCTTTCTTT. Variable domain in full (rest from reference TRBV7-9 and TRBJ1-1): DTGVSQNPRHKITKRGQNVTFRCDPISEHNRLYWYRQTLGQGPEFLTYFQNEAQLEKSRLLSDRFSAERPKGSFSTLEIQRTEQGDSAMYLCASSPDRGRTEAFFGQGTRLTVV.

The chain employs TRBV7-9 and TRBJ2-7; D remains ambiguous. Deletions cut 2 bases from V and 6 bases from J, with 8 bases between. CDR3 size: 12 residues. CDR1 and CDR2 from the germline V gene are SEHNR and FQNEAQ (reference sequence). CDR3 DNA: TGTGCCAGCAGCTTAAGAGGTGCCGAGCAGTACTTC. Translated: CASSLRGAEQYF.

J is TRBJ2-3 and V is TRBV5-1; 8 positions agree with TRBD1. CDR1 is SGHRS, CDR2 YFSETQ, per germline. This CDR3 is built from 15 residues. The ends lost 4 bases at V and 0 bases at J; junction bases unmatched: 4. DNA of the CDR3: TGCGCCAGCAGCCCGACAGGGGCTAGCACAGATACGCAGTATTTT. Encoded protein: CASSPTGASTDTQYF.

This clone was seen many times. The chain combines TRBV29-1 with TRBJ2-1, with a tentative D call TRBD1 (5 bases). With 4 bases removed from V and 4 bases from J, the gap between germline ends came to 8 bases. CDR3 length equals 12 residues. Germline-derived CDR1 and CDR2 are SQVTM and ANQGSEA. The chain's CDR3 is CSVVRQYNEQFF. The CDR3, as DNA: TGCAGCGTTGTGAGACAGTACAATGAGCAGTTCTTC.

This chain joins TRBV19 and TRBJ2-7; possibly TRBD1 for D (6 bases). With 4 bases removed from V and 2 bases from J, the gap between germline ends came to 12 bases. CDR1 and CDR2 (germline): LNHDA, SQIVND (reference sequence). The CDR3 length is 14 residues. The CDR3 reads CASSTRQAPYEQYF. The DNA of the CDR3 is TGTGCCAGTAGTACCCGACAGGCCCCCTACGAGCAGTACTTC.

This clone appeared a few times. The chain links TRBV7-3 to TRBJ1-1, with TRBD1 matching over 9 bases. Germline V gene sequence: CDR1 SGHTA, CDR2 FQGTGA. This CDR3 has 14 amino acids. The ends lost 6 bases at V and 3 bases at J; junction bases unmatched: 5. The CDR3 reads CASRRTGADTEAFF. The DNA of the CDR3 is TGTGCCAGCAGGCGGACAGGGGCGGACACTGAAGCTTTCTTT.

The chain carries TRBV2 and TRBJ2-1; 7 nucleotides line up with TRBD1. The V and J ends lost 10 bases and 4 bases, in that order; junction bases with no gene match: 7. The CDR3 consists of 13 residues. Germline assignment: CDR1 SNHLY and CDR2 FYNNEI. The CDR3 region is CAKGDSMYNEQFF. CDR3 DNA sequence: TGTGCCAAAGGGGACAGTATGTACAATGAGCAGTTCTTC. The full variable domain, completed using reference TRBV2 and TRBJ2-1, is EPEVTQTPSHQVTQMGQEVILRCVPISNHLYFYWYRQILGQKVEFLVSFYNNEISEKSEIFDDQFSVERPDGSNFTLKIRSTKLEDSAMYFCAKGDSMYNEQFFGPGTRLTVL.

The chain combines TRBV6-5 with TRBJ1-5; D remains unclear. Trimming took off 5 bases at V and 6 bases at J, with 11 bases between the two ends. In germline, CDR1 is MNHEY, CDR2 SVGAGI. The CDR3 contains 13 residues. The CDR3 reads CASSESRSQPQHF. CDR3 bases: TGTGCCAGCAGTGAATCCCGTAGTCAGCCCCAGCATTTT.

The rearrangement links TRBV9 to TRBJ2-2; TRBD2 is a possible D gene (5 bases). Between the trimmed V and J ends, which lost 1 base and 6 bases, there was a span of 7 bases. CDR1 and CDR2 (germline): SGDLS, YYNGEE. This CDR3 comprises 13 residues. The CDR3 coding sequence is TGTGCCAGCAGCGTACCGGGGTCCGGGGAGCTGTTTTTT. Encoded protein: CASSVPGSGELFF.

CDR3 bases: TGTGCCAGCAGCTCCCCGGACAGGGTTATCTACGAGCAGTACTTC. It is translated as CASSSPDRVIYEQYF. The rearrangement links TRBV7-9 to TRBJ2-7, with TRBD1 matching 8 bases. CDR1 is SEHNR and CDR2 is FQNEAQ in the germline V gene (reference sequence). The CDR3 is 15 residues long. V was clipped by 4 bases and J by 3 bases; unmatched bases: 8.